Here is one T cell receptor beta chain with its context. As yet, its antigen is unknown. This sample is drawn from a study of OX40 agonist ivuxolimab in advanced cancers. Study background: Those enrolled were less than 85% male, with a mean age of roughly 62 years and ages from roughly 23 to 80. General study points: Antigens targeted by the expanded peripheral T cells were not determined. CD8+ T cells (on average) carried more expanded clones than CD4+ T cells. In the 0.1-3.0 mg/kg groups, partial responders showed among the lowest expansion.

Produced via immunoSEQ multiplex PCR; TCRdb's table is partial and in-frame only. This repertoire shows about 42,000 clones, about 86% found once; its top ten account for over 10%. Germline V gives CDR1 MDHEN, CDR2 SYDVKM. Trimming left V 7 bases short and J 10 bases short, with 20 bases between. The CDR3 is 14 amino acids. The sequence came from an adult with an advanced solid tumor such as melanoma, head and neck, liver or kidney cancer. The chain employs TRBV28 and TRBJ2-1, with D perhaps TRBD1 or TRBD2 (5 bases each). The source was CD4+ or CD8+ T cells sorted from blood, collected in a trial of the OX40 agonist ivuxolimab. CDR3 nucleotides: TGTGCCAGCACCCTTGATGGGGCGAGGAGGGAGCAGTTCTTC. Its translation: CASTLDGARREQFF.